This T cell receptor beta chain came from a study of persistence of HIV-infected CD4 T cells. Study results and caveats: The rare CMV-responding cells with HIV-1 proviruses were not separately TCR-sequenced. Proviral oligoclonality tracked with TCR oligoclonality within the same sorted cells. Antigen-responding cells were enriched for degenerate expanded CDR3beta sequences. Compared with CD3/CD28-stimulated cells, CMV- and Gag-responding cells showed lower TCRbeta richness.

The immunoSEQ assay was version 4, run in survey mode. Assay: immunoSEQ multiplex PCR; the TCRdb copy retains only in-frame clones and omits some. The sample lists 35,000 to 55,000 clones; about 87% were seen once. Worth noting for this clone: Antigen: not known.

CDR1 is MNHEY and CDR2 is SVGAGI in the germline V gene. Trimming at V came to 5 bases and at J to 0 bases, leaving 4 bases not matched to a gene. This CDR3 contains 15 residues. Anti-CD3/anti-CD28 beads served as a nonspecific positive control stimulus. Sorting selected CD4+ T cells upregulating both CD40 ligand and CD69. The TCR originated in an adult woman with HIV who was CMV-seropositive. Here the sequenced sample was CD4+ T cells sorted from PBMCs after roughly 19-hour stimulation, taken from a patient who received antiretroviral therapy. The rearrangement uses TRBV6-5 and TRBJ1-3; 7 bases are a match to TRBD1. The CDR3 protein is CASSTGQVSGNTIYF. For the CDR3, the DNA is TGTGCCAGCAGTACAGGACAGGTCTCTGGAAACACCATATATTTT.